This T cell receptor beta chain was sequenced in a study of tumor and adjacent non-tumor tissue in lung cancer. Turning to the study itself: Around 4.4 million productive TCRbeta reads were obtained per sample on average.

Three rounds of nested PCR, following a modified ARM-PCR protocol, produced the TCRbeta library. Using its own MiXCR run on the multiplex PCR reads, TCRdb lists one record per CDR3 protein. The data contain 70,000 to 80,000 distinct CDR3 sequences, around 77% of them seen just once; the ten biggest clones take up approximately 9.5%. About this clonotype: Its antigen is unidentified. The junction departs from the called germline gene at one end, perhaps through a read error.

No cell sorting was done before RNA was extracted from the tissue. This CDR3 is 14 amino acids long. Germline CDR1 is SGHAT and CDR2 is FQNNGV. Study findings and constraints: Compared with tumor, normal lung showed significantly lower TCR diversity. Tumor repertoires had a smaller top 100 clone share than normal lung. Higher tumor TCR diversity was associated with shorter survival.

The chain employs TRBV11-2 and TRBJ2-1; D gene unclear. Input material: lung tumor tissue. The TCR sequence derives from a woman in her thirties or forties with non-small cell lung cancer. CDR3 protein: CASSIPGAVSEPFF. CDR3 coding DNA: TGTGCCAGCAGCATCCCCGGAGCAGTGAGTGAGCCGTTCTTC.